This TCR beta chain was observed in a study of CD8 T cells in ankylosing spondylitis. Study-level findings and limits: There was reportedly significant enrichment of clones that were disease-linked in matched ankylosing spondylitis synovial fluid.

TCRdb re-analysed the 5' RACE reads in MiXCR, keeping a single row per CDR3 protein. The sample has fewer than 25,000 distinct CDR3 sequences, approximately 12% seen once. This CDR3 is built from 15 residues. Per the germline V gene, CDR1 is SGHVS and CDR2 is FQNEAQ. Losses at the gene ends were 5 bases for V and 5 bases for J; bases not matched to a gene: 5. Regarding this clonotype: Its target is unknown.

The sample was blood. This TCR derives from a male donor with ankylosing spondylitis or in good health (not recorded which). The rearrangement uses TRBV7-8 and TRBJ2-1; 11 bases align to TRBD2. CDR3 bases: TGTGCCAGCAGCCATAGCGGGGGGGCCAACAATGAGCAGTTCTTC. This encodes CASSHSGGANNEQFF.